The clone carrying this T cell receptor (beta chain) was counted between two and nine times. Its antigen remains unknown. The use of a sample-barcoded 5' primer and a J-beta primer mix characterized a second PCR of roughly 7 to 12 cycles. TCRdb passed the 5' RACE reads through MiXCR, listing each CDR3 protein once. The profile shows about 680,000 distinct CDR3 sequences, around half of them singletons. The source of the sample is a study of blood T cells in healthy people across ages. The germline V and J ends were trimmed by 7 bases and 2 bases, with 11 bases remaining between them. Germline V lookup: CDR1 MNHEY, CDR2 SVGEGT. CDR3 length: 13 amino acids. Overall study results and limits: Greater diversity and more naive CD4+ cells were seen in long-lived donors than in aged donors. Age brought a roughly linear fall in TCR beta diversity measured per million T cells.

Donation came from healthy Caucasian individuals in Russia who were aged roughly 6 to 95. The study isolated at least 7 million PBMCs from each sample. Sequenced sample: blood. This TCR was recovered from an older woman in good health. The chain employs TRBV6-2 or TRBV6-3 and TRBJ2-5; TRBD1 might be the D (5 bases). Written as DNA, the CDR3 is TGTGCCAGCACCAAGGACAAGCAAGAGACCCAGTACTTC. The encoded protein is CASTKDKQETQYF.